The clone carrying this T cell receptor (beta chain) appeared many times. What it recognizes is unknown. This sample was taken from a study of T cell repertoires in cytomegalovirus infection. About the study: Indications of both CMV infection and matching HLA type were provided by public TCR beta signatures. Study-wide points: The ex vivo response showed dominance by HLA-C-restricted CMV-specific TCR beta clonotypes.

The CDR3 extends over 15 amino acids. The junction had 7 bases not matched to a gene; V was cut back by 0 bases and J by 5 bases. Germline assignment: CDR1 DFQATT and CDR2 SNEGSKA (reference sequence). A single record per CDR3 protein comes from TCRdb applying MiXCR to the reads. This sample has 200,000 to 300,000 distinct CDR3 sequences, with approximately 7% found just once. The sample consisted of PBMCs. The chain uses TRBV20-1 and TRBJ2-1; 7 nucleotides match TRBD1. The source is a human donor in good health (CMV status not recorded). Some clones in this sample may be carry-over from other donors' samples. In nucleotides, the CDR3 is TGCAGTGCTAGAGATGGTCGGGGACAGAACAATGAGCAGTTCTTC. It encodes CSARDGRGQNNEQFF.